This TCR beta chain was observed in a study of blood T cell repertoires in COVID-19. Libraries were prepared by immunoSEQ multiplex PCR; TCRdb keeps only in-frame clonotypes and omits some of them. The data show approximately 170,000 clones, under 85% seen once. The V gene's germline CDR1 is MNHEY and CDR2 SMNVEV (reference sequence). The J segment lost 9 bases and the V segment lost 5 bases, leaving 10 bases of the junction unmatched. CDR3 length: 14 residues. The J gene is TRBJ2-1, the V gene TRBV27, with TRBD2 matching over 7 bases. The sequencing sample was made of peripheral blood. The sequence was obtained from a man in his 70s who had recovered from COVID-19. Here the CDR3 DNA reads TGTGCCAGCAGTGGGGTGACTAGCAGTGCTGAGCAGTTCTTC. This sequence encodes CASSGVTSSAEQFF.